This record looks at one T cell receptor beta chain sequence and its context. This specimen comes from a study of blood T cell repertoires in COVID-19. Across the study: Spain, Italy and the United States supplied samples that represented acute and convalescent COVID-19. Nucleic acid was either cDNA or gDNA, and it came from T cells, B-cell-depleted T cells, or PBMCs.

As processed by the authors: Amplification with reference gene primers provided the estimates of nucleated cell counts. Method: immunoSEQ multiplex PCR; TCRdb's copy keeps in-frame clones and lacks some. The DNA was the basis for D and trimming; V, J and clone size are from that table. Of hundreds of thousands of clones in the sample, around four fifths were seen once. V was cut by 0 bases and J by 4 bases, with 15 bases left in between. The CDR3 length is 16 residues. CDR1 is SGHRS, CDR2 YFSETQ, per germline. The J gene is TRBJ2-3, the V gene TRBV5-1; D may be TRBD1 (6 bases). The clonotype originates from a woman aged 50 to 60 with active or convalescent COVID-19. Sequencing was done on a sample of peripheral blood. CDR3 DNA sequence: TGCGCCAGCAGCTTGGACGAACAGGGTTCGGCAGATACGCAGTATTTT. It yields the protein CASSLDEQGSADTQYF.